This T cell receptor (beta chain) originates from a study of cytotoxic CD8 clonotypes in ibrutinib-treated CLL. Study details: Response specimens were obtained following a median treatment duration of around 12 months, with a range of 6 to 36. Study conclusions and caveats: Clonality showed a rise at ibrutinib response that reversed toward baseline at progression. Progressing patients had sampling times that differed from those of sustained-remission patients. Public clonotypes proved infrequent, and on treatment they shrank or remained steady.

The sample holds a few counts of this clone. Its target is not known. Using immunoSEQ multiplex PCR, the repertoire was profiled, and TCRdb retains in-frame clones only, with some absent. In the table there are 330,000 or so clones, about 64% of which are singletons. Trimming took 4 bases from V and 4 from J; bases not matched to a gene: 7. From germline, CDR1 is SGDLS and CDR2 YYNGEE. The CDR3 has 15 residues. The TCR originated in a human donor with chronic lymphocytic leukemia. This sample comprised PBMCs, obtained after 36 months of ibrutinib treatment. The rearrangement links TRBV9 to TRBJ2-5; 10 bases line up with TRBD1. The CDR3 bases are TGTGCCAGCAGCTTCACGGGACAGGGGCGAGAGACCCAGTACTTC. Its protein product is CASSFTGQGRETQYF.